These T cell receptor beta chains were read from a single sample in a study of blood T cell repertoires in COVID-19. Measured with immunoSEQ multiplex PCR; TCRdb has only the in-frame clones, and not every one. The table has about 100,000 clones, more than 85% seen once. Sequences were obtained from peripheral blood. The receptors shown here come from a man aged 45-60 years with active COVID-19. Both conserved end residues are part of each CDR3. D genes are given only for firm matches. Rows give clone size only sometimes, using once, few, many, or a class for an expanded clone.

J,D,V,size,CDR3,DNA
TRBJ1-6,-,TRBV27,few,CASSLSPGHSYNSPLHF,TGTGCCAGCAGTTTATCGCCAGGGCACTCCTATAATTCACCCCTCCACTTT
TRBJ1-6,-,TRBV10-3,-,CASSPGEYNSPLHF,TGTGCCTCCTCTCCGGGGGAATACAATTCACCCCTCCACTTT
TRBJ2-1,TRBD1,TRBV2,-,CASPGAVVDPGQIAWSYNEQFF,TGTGCCAGCCCCGGGGCGGTGGTGGACCCGGGACAGATCGCTTGGTCCTACAATGAGCAGTTCTTC
TRBJ1-6,TRBD1,TRBV2,-,CASRVTGLLYNSPLHF,TGTGCCAGCAGGGTGACAGGGCTCCTCTATAATTCACCCCTCCACTTT
TRBJ2-6,-,TRBV27,-,CASSSGQRYLSGANVLTF,TGTGCCAGCAGTTCTGGACAGCGTTATCTCTCTGGGGCCAACGTCCTGACTTTC
TRBJ1-6,-,TRBV18,once,CASSETEANSPLHF,TGTGCCAGCTCTGAGACAGAAGCTAATTCACCCCTCCACTTT
TRBJ1-2,-,TRBV11-2,-,CASSRGVGYTF,TGTGCCAGCAGCAGAGGTGTTGGCTACACCTTC
TRBJ1-4,-,TRBV6-6,-,CASSARARAAEKLFF,TGTGCCAGCAGCGCCCGAGCGAGGGCCGCTGAAAAACTGTTTTTT
TRBJ1-2,-,TRBV7-9,once,CASSGRQNSNYGYTF,TGTGCCAGCAGCGGAAGACAGAATTCTAACTATGGCTACACCTTC
TRBJ1-3,-,TRBV3-1/TRBV3-2,-,CASSQPGGMVGTIYF,TGTGCCAGCAGCCAACCTGGAGGGATGGTGGGCACCATATATTTT
TRBJ2-5,TRBD2,TRBV5-1,-,CASSLGLAIQETQYF,TGCGCCAGCAGCTTGGGACTAGCGATCCAAGAGACCCAGTACTTC
TRBJ1-2,-,TRBV19,once,CASSYLRGGGYTF,TGTGCCAGTAGTTATTTACGGGGAGGCGGCTACACCTTC
TRBJ2-1,-,TRBV19,-,CASSIASPNNEQFF,TGTGCCAGTAGTATAGCATCACCTAACAATGAGCAGTTCTTC
TRBJ1-1,TRBD1,TRBV11-2,-,CASSGGQGYTEAFF,TGTGCCAGCAGCGGGGGACAGGGATATACTGAAGCTTTCTTT
TRBJ2-3,-,TRBV5-4,-,CASSPGQTTQYF,TGTGCCAGCAGCCCGGGACAAACGACGCAGTATTTT
TRBJ1-1,-,TRBV4-1,-,CASSTDSNTEAFF,TGCGCCAGCAGTACGGACTCTAACACTGAAGCTTTCTTT
TRBJ2-2,-,TRBV4-2,-,CASSQDSPRDGELFF,TGTGCCAGCAGCCAAGATTCCCCGCGGGATGGGGAGCTGTTTTTT
TRBJ2-7,-,TRBV6-5,-,CASSSFGRTASNEQYF,TGTGCCAGCAGTTCCTTCGGAAGGACAGCCTCCAACGAGCAGTACTTC
TRBJ2-5,-,TRBV4-1,-,CASSTDRKETQYF,TGCGCCAGCAGCACAGACAGGAAAGAGACCCAGTACTTC
TRBJ2-3,-,TRBV11-2,-,CASSLVRGKADTQYF,TGTGCCAGCAGCTTAGTCCGGGGGAAGGCAGATACGCAGTATTTT
TRBJ1-5,TRBD1,TRBV30,-,CAWSVGDRDQPQHF,TGTGCCTGGAGTGTAGGGGACAGAGATCAGCCCCAGCATTTT
TRBJ1-5,-,TRBV27,-,CASSLKGQGGSNQPQHF,TGTGCCAGCAGTTTAAAGGGTCAGGGAGGAAGCAATCAGCCCCAGCATTTT
TRBJ2-2,TRBD2,TRBV28,-,CASSLDGRAGGELFF,TGTGCCAGCAGTTTAGACGGGAGGGCCGGCGGGGAGCTGTTTTTT
TRBJ1-4,-,TRBV19,-,CASNDTPGASNEKLFF,TGTGCCAGTAACGATACACCGGGAGCTTCTAATGAAAAACTGTTTTTT
TRBJ1-5,-,TRBV18,-,CASSPPEGSNQPQHF,TGTGCCAGCTCACCACCGGAGGGAAGCAATCAGCCCCAGCATTTT
TRBJ1-2,-,TRBV6-5,-,CASSYLAEYGYTF,TGTGCCAGCAGTTACTTGGCAGAATATGGCTACACCTTC
TRBJ2-3,-,TRBV3-1/TRBV3-2,-,CASSPGGGNADTQYF,TGTGCCAGCAGCCCCGGAGGCGGGAACGCAGATACGCAGTATTTT
TRBJ1-1,-,TRBV6-6,-,CASNDKPGLVDTEAFF,TGTGCCAGCAATGACAAGCCTGGACTAGTAGACACTGAAGCTTTCTTT
TRBJ2-1,-,TRBV5-4,-,CASSLGGNEQFF,TGTGCCAGCAGCCTAGGAGGGAATGAGCAGTTCTTC
TRBJ2-2,TRBD1,TRBV20-1,-,CSASRDRATGELFF,TGCAGTGCTAGTAGGGACAGGGCTACCGGGGAGCTGTTTTTT
TRBJ1-5,-,TRBV4-1,few,CASSQELGGNQPQHF,TGCGCCAGCAGCCAAGAATTAGGGGGCAATCAGCCCCAGCATTTT
TRBJ2-1,TRBD2,TRBV24-1,-,CATSDHLAGFLNEQFF,TGTGCCACCAGTGACCACCTAGCGGGTTTTTTGAATGAGCAGTTCTTC
TRBJ1-5,-,TRBV7-6,-,CASSVRVDQPQHF,TGTGCCAGCAGCGTCAGGGTCGATCAGCCCCAGCATTTT
TRBJ1-2,TRBD1,TRBV10-2,-,CASMDRGGGGNYGYTF,TGCGCCAGCATGGATCGAGGGGGCGGAGGAAACTATGGCTACACCTTC
TRBJ2-3,-,TRBV3-1/TRBV3-2,-,CASSQGTRMGLGTDTQYF,TGTGCCAGCAGCCAAGGAACCCGTATGGGGCTCGGCACAGATACGCAGTATTTT
TRBJ1-1,-,TRBV19,-,CASSPQGPNTEAFF,TGTGCCAGTAGTCCCCAGGGTCCGAACACTGAAGCTTTCTTT
TRBJ2-5,TRBD2,TRBV19,-,CASSPGLAGGPETQYF,TGTGCCAGTAGTCCCGGACTAGCGGGAGGGCCGGAGACCCAGTACTTC
TRBJ2-2,-,TRBV10-2,few,CASSAFLGTGELFF,TGCGCCAGCAGCGCCTTTCTCGGGACCGGGGAGCTGTTTTTT
TRBJ2-2,-,TRBV19,-,CASTRGLTGELFF,TGTGCCAGTACGCGCGGCCTCACCGGGGAGCTGTTTTTT
TRBJ1-2,-,TRBV7-9,once,CASSLDRVYGYTF,TGTGCCAGCAGCTTAGACAGGGTCTATGGCTACACCTTC
TRBJ2-1,TRBD2,TRBV6-1,-,CASSETSGVYNEQFF,TGTGCCAGCAGTGAGACTAGCGGGGTATACAATGAGCAGTTCTTC
TRBJ2-1,TRBD1,TRBV5-4,-,CASSQGQGRWSEQFF,TGTGCCAGCAGCCAGGGACAGGGAAGGTGGAGTGAGCAGTTCTTC
TRBJ2-3,TRBD2,TRBV7-9,-,CASSSLDGTSGSTDTQYF,TGTGCCAGCAGCTCCCTTGACGGGACTAGCGGTAGCACAGATACGCAGTATTTT
TRBJ2-3,TRBD2,TRBV19,-,CASSYRLAGSTDTQYF,TGTGCCAGTAGTTATCGGCTAGCGGGGAGCACAGATACGCAGTATTTT
TRBJ2-1,TRBD2,TRBV11-2,-,CASSQGTSNNEQFF,TGTGCCAGCAGCCAAGGGACTAGCAACAATGAGCAGTTCTTC
TRBJ1-4,-,TRBV7-8,once,CASSLDLGLLRTNEKLFF,TGTGCCAGCAGCTTAGACCTTGGGCTTTTGAGAACTAATGAAAAACTGTTTTTT
TRBJ1-5,-,TRBV2,-,CASSVDSGSNQPQHF,TGTGCCAGCAGTGTAGACTCGGGGAGCAATCAGCCCCAGCATTTT
TRBJ1-1,-,TRBV12-5,once,CASGPGLNTEAFF,TGTGCTAGTGGACCGGGACTTAACACTGAAGCTTTCTTT
TRBJ1-2,-,TRBV3-1/TRBV3-2,-,CASSQVRGRDYGYTF,TGTGCCAGCAGCCAAGTCAGGGGAAGGGATTATGGCTACACCTTC
TRBJ1-6,TRBD1,TRBV9,-,CASSVTDRADSPLHF,TGTGCCAGCAGCGTTACGGACAGGGCGGATTCACCCCTCCACTTT
TRBJ1-5,-,TRBV2,-,CASSGQQNQPQHF,TGTGCCAGCAGTGGACAGCAGAATCAGCCCCAGCATTTT
TRBJ2-2,TRBD1,TRBV6-7,-,CASSSKHRGTSLRDGELFF,TGTGCCAGCAGTTCCAAACACAGGGGTACAAGCCTCAGGGACGGGGAGCTGTTTTTT
TRBJ2-7,TRBD1,TRBV3-1/TRBV3-2,-,CASSRLQGESYEQYF,TGTGCCAGCAGCCGGCTGCAGGGGGAATCCTACGAGCAGTACTTC
TRBJ2-3,-,TRBV7-2,-,CASSLDADTQYF,TGTGCCAGCAGCTTAGATGCGGATACGCAGTATTTT
TRBJ2-3,-,TRBV29-1,-,CSGVAETQYF,TGCAGCGGGGTAGCGGAAACGCAGTATTTT
TRBJ2-1,-,TRBV24-1,-,CATSDSPVYRSEQFF,TGTGCCACCAGTGATTCGCCGGTCTATCGGAGTGAGCAGTTCTTC
TRBJ1-3,TRBD1,TRBV2,-,CASSGQGTSGNTIYF,TGTGCCAGCAGTGGACAGGGGACCTCTGGAAACACCATATATTTT